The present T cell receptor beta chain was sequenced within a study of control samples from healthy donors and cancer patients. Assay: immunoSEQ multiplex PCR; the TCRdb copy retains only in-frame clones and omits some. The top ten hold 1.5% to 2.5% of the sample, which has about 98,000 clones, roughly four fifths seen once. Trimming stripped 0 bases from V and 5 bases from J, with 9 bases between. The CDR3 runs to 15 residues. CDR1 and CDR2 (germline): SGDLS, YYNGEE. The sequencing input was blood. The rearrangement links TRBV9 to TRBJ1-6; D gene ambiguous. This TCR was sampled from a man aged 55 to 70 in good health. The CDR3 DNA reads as TGTGCCAGCAGCGTAGATGAAGGGAATAATTCACCCCTCCACTTT. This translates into CASSVDEGNNSPLHF. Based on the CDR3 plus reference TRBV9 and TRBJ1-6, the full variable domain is DSGVTQTPKHLITATGQRVTLRCSPRSGDLSVYWYQQSLDQGLQFLIQYYNGEERAKGNILERFSAQQFPDLHSELNLSSLELGDSALYFCASSVDEGNNSPLHFGNGTRLTVT.